The 17 T cell receptor beta chains below were found in one sample sequenced in a study of OX40 agonist ivuxolimab in advanced cancers. Assay: immunoSEQ multiplex PCR; the TCRdb copy retains only in-frame clones and omits some. The table includes about 18,000 clones, around 69% detected once. The specimen comprised CD4+ or CD8+ T cells sorted from blood, sampled in a trial of the OX40 agonist ivuxolimab. These receptors were taken from an adult with an advanced solid tumor such as melanoma, head and neck, liver or kidney cancer.

The sample holds a few counts of this clone. This chain connects TRBV9 to TRBJ1-1; D possibly corresponds to TRBD1 (6 bases). This CDR3 is 13 amino acids long. Germline CDR1 and CDR2: SGDLS and YYNGEE. V lost 3 bases and J 8 bases, leaving 14 bases between the germline ends. DNA of the CDR3: TGTGCCAGCAGCGACACTCCAGGGGACGAAGCTTTCTTT. This codes for CASSDTPGDEAFF.

This clone was detected only a few times. The chain has TRBV5-8 and TRBJ2-1, with 7 bases lining up with TRBD2. The length of the CDR3 is 18 residues. V lost 1 base and J lost 1; bases outside the gene matches: 11. Germline values: CDR1 SGHTS, CDR2 YDEGEE. CDR3 sequence (DNA): TGTGCCAGCAGCTTGAGAGGACGGGAGGAGGGTTCCTACAATGAGCAGTTCTTC. Protein: CASSLRGREEGSYNEQFF.

The V call is TRBV9, the J call TRBJ1-3; D unresolved. V was trimmed by 7 bases and J by 5 bases, leaving 16 bases between them. The CDR3 extends over 14 amino acids. Germline V CDR1 and CDR2: SGDLS, YYNGEE. The CDR3 here is CASARGPGRNTIYF. For the CDR3, the DNA is TGTGCCAGCGCCCGAGGTCCCGGCCGAAACACCATATATTTT.

V is TRBV28 and J is TRBJ2-5, with 14 bases identical to TRBD2. J lost 4 bases, V lost 4 bases, and 8 bases had no gene match. The CDR3 has 17 amino acids. Per germline, CDR1 MDHEN and CDR2 SYDVKM. CDR3 amino acids: CASSSPRLAGGLETQYF. Written as DNA, the CDR3 is TGTGCCAGCAGTTCCCCCAGACTAGCGGGAGGGCTAGAGACCCAGTACTTC.

V gene TRBV7-9 combines with J gene TRBJ1-5; no clear D gene. CDR1 and CDR2 (germline): SEHNR, FQNEAQ (reference sequence). This CDR3 spans 13 amino acids. Trimming left V 5 bases short and J 7 bases short, with 12 bases between. CDR3 nucleotide sequence: TGTGCCAGCAGCCTTTCCGACGACCAGCCCCAGCATTTT. Translation: CASSLSDDQPQHF.

J is TRBJ2-1 and V is TRBV10-1; 13 positions match TRBD2. Trimming removed 5 bases from V and 9 bases from J; junction bases left unmatched: 10. The CDR3 spans 16 residues. Per the germline V gene, CDR1 is WNHNN and CDR2 is SYGVQD (reference sequence). Here the CDR3 DNA reads TGCGCCAGCAGTTGGACTAGCGGGAGCAGGGTGAGTGAGCAGTTCTTC. Protein: CASSWTSGSRVSEQFF.

This chain uses TRBV27 with TRBJ2-7; tentative D call: TRBD1 (5 bases). The CDR3 sequence is 13 residues long. Germline V gene data show CDR1 as MNHEY and CDR2 as SMNVEV (reference sequence). Trimming removed 3 bases at V and 6 bases at J, with 12 bases between. The CDR3 region is CASSFSGQSEQYF. The CDR3 DNA reads as TGTGCCAGCAGTTTTTCAGGGCAGAGCGAGCAGTACTTC.

This chain connects TRBV7-8 to TRBJ2-1; D is ambiguous. Trimming took off 1 base at V and 2 bases at J, with 3 bases between the two ends. The CDR3 is 13 amino acids. Germline CDR1 SGHVS, CDR2 FQNEAQ. The CDR3 bases are TGTGCCAGCAGCTTAGTGGCCTACAATGAGCAGTTCTTC. The encoded protein is CASSLVAYNEQFF.

The rearrangement joins TRBV5-8 to TRBJ2-7; weak D call: TRBD2 (5 bases). Germline V gene lookup returns CDR1 SGHTS and CDR2 YDEGEE. V gave up 1 base and J gave up 3 bases, with 11 bases separating them. This CDR3 is built from 14 residues. The CDR3 DNA reads TGTGCCAGCAGCTTGCGGGGATTGGGCTACGAGCAGTACTTC. Translated: CASSLRGLGYEQYF.

The rearrangement links TRBV27 to TRBJ1-2, with D maybe TRBD1 (6 bases). Germline values: CDR1 MNHEY, CDR2 SMNVEV (reference sequence). V lost 6 bases and J lost 7, with 15 bases in between. The CDR3 sequence is 13 residues long. In DNA form, the CDR3 reads TGTGCCAGCAGAACTGGACAGTTTTTTGGCTACACCTTC. It encodes CASRTGQFFGYTF.

The chain links TRBV6-5 to TRBJ2-2; D not certain. V was trimmed by 7 bases and J by 6 bases, leaving 18 bases between them. This CDR3 comprises 15 residues. CDR1 and CDR2 from the germline V gene are MNHEY and SVGAGI. The DNA of the CDR3 is TGTGCCAGCATCGACGTGAGGCGGATGGCCGGGGAGCTGTTTTTT. It codes for CASIDVRRMAGELFF.

V usage is TRBV28 and J usage is TRBJ2-7, with D tentatively TRBD2 (6 bases). The CDR3 has 15 amino acids. V lost 1 base and J lost 4, with 14 bases in between. In germline, CDR1 is MDHEN, CDR2 SYDVKM. The CDR3 bases are TGTGCCAGCAGTTTATTTCGGGGAGGATTATACGAGCAGTACTTC. Translation: CASSLFRGGLYEQYF.

The chain employs TRBV9 and TRBJ1-1; TRBD1 aligns across 9 bases. V lost 0 bases to trimming and J lost 3 bases; unmatched junction nucleotides: 3. The CDR3 runs to 15 residues. The germline V gene has CDR1 SGDLS and CDR2 YYNGEE. In DNA form, the CDR3 reads TGTGCCAGCAGCGTAGGCTGGACAGGGGACACTGAAGCTTTCTTT. Its translation: CASSVGWTGDTEAFF. Full variable domain (outside the CDR3, taken from reference TRBV9 and TRBJ1-1): DSGVTQTPKHLITATGQRVTLRCSPRSGDLSVYWYQQSLDQGLQFLIQYYNGEERAKGNILERFSAQQFPDLHSELNLSSLELGDSALYFCASSVGWTGDTEAFFGQGTRLTVV.

This chain joins TRBV6-6 and TRBJ2-3, with TRBD1 identical over 9 bases. With 3 bases clipped from V and 1 base from J, the junction kept 5 bases outside the gene matches. CDR3 length: 16 residues. CDR1 and CDR2 (germline): MNHNY, SVGAGI (reference sequence). CDR3 DNA sequence: TGTGCCAGCAGTTATGGCTGGACAGGGGGCACAGATACGCAGTATTTT. This translates into CASSYGWTGGTDTQYF.

This clone was observed a handful of times. The rearrangement joins TRBV2 to TRBJ2-1, with 9 bases aligning to TRBD2. In germline, CDR1 is SNHLY, CDR2 FYNNEI. This CDR3 has 15 residues. V was pared by 4 bases and J by 8 bases, with 9 bases of the junction left unmatched. CDR3 nucleotides: TGTGCCAGCAGTGGGGCGGGAGGGGGCCAAGATGAGCAGTTCTTC. Translation: CASSGAGGGQDEQFF. Combining the CDR3 with reference TRBV2 and TRBJ2-1 gives the whole variable domain EPEVTQTPSHQVTQMGQEVILRCVPISNHLYFYWYRQILGQKVEFLVSFYNNEISEKSEIFDDQFSVERPDGSNFTLKIRSTKLEDSAMYFCASSGAGGGQDEQFFGPGTRLTVL.

This chain joins TRBV10-3 and TRBJ2-3; the match to TRBD2 covers 8 bases. V lost 4 bases to trimming and J lost 5 bases; unmatched junction nucleotides: 5. The length of the CDR3 is 14 residues. CDR1 is ENHRY and CDR2 is SYGVKD in the germline V gene. CDR3 in DNA: TGTGCCATCAGTGGGAGTAGCGGGATAGATACGCAGTATTTT. Amino acids: CAISGSSGIDTQYF.

The J gene is TRBJ2-7, the V gene TRBV6-5; D not certain. CDR1 MNHEY and CDR2 SVGAGI come from the germline V gene. Between the trimmed V and J ends, which lost 2 bases and 4 bases, there was a span of 9 bases. CDR3 length: 13 amino acids. The CDR3 DNA follows: TGTGCCAGCAGTTACGCTCGCACGTACGAGCAGTACTTC. The encoded protein is CASSYARTYEQYF.